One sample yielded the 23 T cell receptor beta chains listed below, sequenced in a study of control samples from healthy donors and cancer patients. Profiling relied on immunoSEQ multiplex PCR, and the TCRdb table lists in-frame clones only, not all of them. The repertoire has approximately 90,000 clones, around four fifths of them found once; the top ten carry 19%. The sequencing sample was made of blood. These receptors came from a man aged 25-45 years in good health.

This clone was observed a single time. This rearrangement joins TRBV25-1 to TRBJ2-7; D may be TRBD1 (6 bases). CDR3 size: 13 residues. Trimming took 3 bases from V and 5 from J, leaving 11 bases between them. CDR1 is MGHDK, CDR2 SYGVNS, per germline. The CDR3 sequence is CASSEGARDEQYF. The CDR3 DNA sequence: TGTGCCAGCAGTGAGGGGGCTCGTGACGAGCAGTACTTC.

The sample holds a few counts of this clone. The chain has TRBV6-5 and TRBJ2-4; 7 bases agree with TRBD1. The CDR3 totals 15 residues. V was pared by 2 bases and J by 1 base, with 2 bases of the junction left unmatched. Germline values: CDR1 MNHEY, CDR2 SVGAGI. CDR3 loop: CASSYKQGAKNIQYF. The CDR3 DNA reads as TGTGCCAGCAGTTACAAACAGGGGGCCAAAAACATTCAGTACTTC.

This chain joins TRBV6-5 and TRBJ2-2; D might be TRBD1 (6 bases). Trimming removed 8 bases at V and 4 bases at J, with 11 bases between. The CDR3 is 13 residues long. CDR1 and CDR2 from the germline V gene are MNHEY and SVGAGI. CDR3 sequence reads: CASGRGLTGELFF. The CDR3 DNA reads TGTGCCAGCGGCAGGGGTCTCACCGGGGAGCTGTTTTTT.

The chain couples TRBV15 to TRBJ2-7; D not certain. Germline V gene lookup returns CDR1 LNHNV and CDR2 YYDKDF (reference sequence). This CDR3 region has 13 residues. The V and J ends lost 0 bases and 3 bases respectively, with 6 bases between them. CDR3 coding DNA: TGTGCCACCAGCAGAGATCCCGGCTACGAGCAGTACTTC. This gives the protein CATSRDPGYEQYF.

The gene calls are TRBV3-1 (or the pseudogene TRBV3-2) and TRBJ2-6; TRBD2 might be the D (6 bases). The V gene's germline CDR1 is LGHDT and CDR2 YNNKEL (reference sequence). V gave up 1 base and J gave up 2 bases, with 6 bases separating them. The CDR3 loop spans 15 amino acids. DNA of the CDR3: TGTGCCAGCAGCCAAGCGGGGGCTGGGGCCAACGTCCTGACTTTC. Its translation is CASSQAGAGANVLTF.

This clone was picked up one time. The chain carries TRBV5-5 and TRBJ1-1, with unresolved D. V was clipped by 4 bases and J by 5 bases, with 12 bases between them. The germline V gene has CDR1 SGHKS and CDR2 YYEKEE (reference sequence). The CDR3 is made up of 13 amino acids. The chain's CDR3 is CASSRWRRTEAFF. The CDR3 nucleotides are TGTGCCAGCAGCAGGTGGAGAAGGACTGAAGCTTTCTTT.

CDR3: CASSRDRVGEQYF. The CDR3, as DNA: TGCGCCAGCAGTAGGGACAGGGTTGGTGAGCAGTACTTC. This sequence joins TRBV10-1 and TRBJ2-7, with 9 positions matching TRBD1. The J segment lost 7 bases and the V segment lost 5 bases, leaving 6 bases of the junction unmatched. The CDR3 consists of 13 residues. CDR1 is WNHNN and CDR2 is SYGVQD in the germline V gene (reference sequence).

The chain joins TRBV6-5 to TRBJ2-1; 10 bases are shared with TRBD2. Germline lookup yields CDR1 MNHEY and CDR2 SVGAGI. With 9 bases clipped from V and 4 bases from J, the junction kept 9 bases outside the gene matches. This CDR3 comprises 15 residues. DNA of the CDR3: TGTGCCAGTAGAGCGGGGGGGCTTGGGTACAATGAGCAGTTCTTC. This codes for CASRAGGLGYNEQFF.

CDR3: CASSSALPLGTGTEAFF. The CDR3 DNA reads TGTGCCAGCAGTTCCGCACTTCCACTAGGAACGGGGACTGAAGCTTTCTTT. This chain links TRBV28 with TRBJ1-1, with no clear D. This CDR3 has 17 amino acids. CDR1 and CDR2 from the germline V gene are MDHEN and SYDVKM. V dropped 4 bases and J dropped 5 bases, with 23 bases sitting between them.

CDR3 bases: TGTGCCAGCAGCCCGACCTCGCTAAAGCAGTATTTT. This gives the protein CASSPTSLKQYF. This chain links TRBV7-9 with TRBJ2-3; D remains ambiguous. CDR1 and CDR2 from the germline V gene are SEHNR and FQNEAQ (reference sequence). Trimming left V 5 bases short and J 11 bases short, with 14 bases between. CDR3 size: 12 residues.

CDR3 region: CASSEGQGRNEQFF. The CDR3 bases are TGTGCCAGTAGTGAGGGACAGGGGCGCAATGAGCAGTTCTTC. The rearrangement uses TRBV19 and TRBJ2-1; 10 bases fit TRBD1. The CDR3 sequence is 14 residues long. V trimming: 5 bases; J trimming: 6 bases; junction bases outside the gene matches: 4. Germline values: CDR1 LNHDA, CDR2 SQIVND (reference sequence).

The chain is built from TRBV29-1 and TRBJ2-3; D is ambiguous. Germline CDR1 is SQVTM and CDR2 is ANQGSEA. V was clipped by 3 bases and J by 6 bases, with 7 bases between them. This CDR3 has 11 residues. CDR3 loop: CSVDFADTQYF. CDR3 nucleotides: TGCAGCGTTGATTTCGCGGATACGCAGTATTTT.

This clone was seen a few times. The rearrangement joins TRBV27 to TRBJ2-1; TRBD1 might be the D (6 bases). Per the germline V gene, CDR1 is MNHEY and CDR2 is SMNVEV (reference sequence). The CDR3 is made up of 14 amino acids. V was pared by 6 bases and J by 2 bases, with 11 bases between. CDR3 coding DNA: TGTGCCAGCAGAACAGGGATCCCCTACAATGAGCAGTTCTTC. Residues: CASRTGIPYNEQFF.

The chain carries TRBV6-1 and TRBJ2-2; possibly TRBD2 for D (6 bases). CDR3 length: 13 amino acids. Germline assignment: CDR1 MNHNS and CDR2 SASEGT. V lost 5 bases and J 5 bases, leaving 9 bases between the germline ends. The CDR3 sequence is CASSYRGTGELFF. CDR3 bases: TGTGCCAGCAGTTATCGGGGGACCGGGGAGCTGTTTTTT.

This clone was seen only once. DNA for the CDR3: TGTGCCAGCAGCTCTTCCGGGACAGGGGTCGAGAATGAGCAGTTCTTC. Translation: CASSSSGTGVENEQFF. V gene TRBV4-2 combines with J gene TRBJ2-1, with 10 bases matching TRBD1. Germline CDR1 and CDR2: LGHNA and YNFKEQ. The junction had 11 bases not matched to a gene; V was cut back by 5 bases and J by 7 bases. The CDR3 runs 16 residues.

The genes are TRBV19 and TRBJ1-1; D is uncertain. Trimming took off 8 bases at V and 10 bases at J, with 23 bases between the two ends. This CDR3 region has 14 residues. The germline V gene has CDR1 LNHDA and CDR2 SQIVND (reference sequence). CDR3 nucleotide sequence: TGTGCCAGTGCTATAGGGCCAGAGGGAGACGGAGCTTTCTTT. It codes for CASAIGPEGDGAFF.

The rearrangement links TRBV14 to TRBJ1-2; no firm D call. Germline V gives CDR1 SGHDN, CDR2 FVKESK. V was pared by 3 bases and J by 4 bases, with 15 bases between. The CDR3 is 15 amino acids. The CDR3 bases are TGTGCCAGCAGCCAGACCAGAGGGATTTCCTATGGCTACACCTTC. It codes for CASSQTRGISYGYTF. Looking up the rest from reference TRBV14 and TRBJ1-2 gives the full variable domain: EAGVTQFPSHSVIEKGQTVTLRCDPISGHDNLYWYRRVMGKEIKFLLHFVKESKQDESGMPNNRFLAERTGGTYSTLKVQPAELEDSGVYFCASSQTRGISYGYTFGSGTRLTVV.

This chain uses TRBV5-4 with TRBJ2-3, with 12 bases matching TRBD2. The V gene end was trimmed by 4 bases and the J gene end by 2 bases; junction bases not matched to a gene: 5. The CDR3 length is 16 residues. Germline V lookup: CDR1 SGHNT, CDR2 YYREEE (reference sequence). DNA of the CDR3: TGTGCCAGCAGCGCCGGACTAGCGGGGCTCACAGATACGCAGTATTTT. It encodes CASSAGLAGLTDTQYF.

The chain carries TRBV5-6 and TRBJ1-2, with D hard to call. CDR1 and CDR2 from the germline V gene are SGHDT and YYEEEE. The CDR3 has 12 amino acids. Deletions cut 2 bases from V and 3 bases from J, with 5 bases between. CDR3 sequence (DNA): TGTGCCAGCAGCTTACTTTACTATGGCTACACCTTC. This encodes CASSLLYYGYTF.

CDR3 DNA: TGTGCCAGCAGCTTAGCCGGGACCGGGGCCAACGTCCTGACTTTC. It translates to CASSLAGTGANVLTF. The chain joins TRBV7-2 to TRBJ2-6; D possibly uses TRBD1 or TRBD2 (5 bases each). The germline V gene has CDR1 SGHTA and CDR2 FQGNSA. V was shortened by 0 bases and J by 4 bases, with 7 bases between the two germline ends. CDR3 size: 15 residues.

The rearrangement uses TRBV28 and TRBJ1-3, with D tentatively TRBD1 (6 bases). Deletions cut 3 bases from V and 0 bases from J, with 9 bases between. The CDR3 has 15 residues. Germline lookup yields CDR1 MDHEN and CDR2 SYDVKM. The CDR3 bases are TGTGCCAGCAGTTTCACGGGACACTCTGGAAACACCATATATTTT. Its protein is CASSFTGHSGNTIYF.

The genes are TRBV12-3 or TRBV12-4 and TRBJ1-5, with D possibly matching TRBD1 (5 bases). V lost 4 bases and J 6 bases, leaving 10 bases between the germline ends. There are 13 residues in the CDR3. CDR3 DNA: TGTGCCAGCAGTTCGACCGGGGGTCAGCCCCAGCATTTT. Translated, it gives CASSSTGGQPQHF.

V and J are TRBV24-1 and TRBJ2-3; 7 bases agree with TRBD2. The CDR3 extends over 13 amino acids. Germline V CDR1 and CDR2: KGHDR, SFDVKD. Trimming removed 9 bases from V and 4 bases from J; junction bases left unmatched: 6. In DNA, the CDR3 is TGTGCCACCCGGAGACTAGCTTCAGATACGCAGTATTTT. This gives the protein CATRRLASDTQYF.